Below, 28 T cell receptor beta chains from the same sample are listed, as sequenced in a study of blood T cell repertoires in COVID-19 (dated by TCRdb to 2018 to 2021). The method was the immunoSEQ multiplex PCR assay. TCRdb obtained this table from immuneACCESS and retained in-frame rearrangements with V and J assigned. These tables miss some clones; where compared with another copy, unresolved V genes account for less than half of the shortfall, and the remainder is unexplained. This sample has some 250,000 clones in its table, and around 89% of those were observed once. The ten largest account for roughly 8.6% of the sample. The specimen sequenced was PBMCs or T cells enriched from blood (not recorded which). The receptors come from a man in his forties or fifties who had recovered from COVID-19.

There are many counts of this clone. CDR3 bases: TGTGCCAGCAGTTATAGTTGGGACAGGGGGACTGAAGCTTTCTTT. Translating gives CASSYSWDRGTEAFF. The chain recombines TRBV6-5 with TRBJ1-1, with 11 positions matching TRBD1. The CDR3 runs to 15 residues. The trim removed 3 bases at V and 5 bases at J, leaving 5 bases unmatched. Per the germline V gene, CDR1 is MNHEY and CDR2 is SVGAGI.

The chain combines TRBV30 with TRBJ2-2; D call uncertain. The CDR3 contains 19 residues. In germline, CDR1 is GTSNPN, CDR2 SVGIG (reference sequence). The germline V and J ends were trimmed by 1 base and 3 bases, with 24 bases remaining between them. CDR3 protein: CAWSGLSGLVGVYTGELFF. The CDR3, as DNA: TGTGCCTGGAGTGGTCTTTCGGGTTTGGTAGGTGTGTACACCGGGGAGCTGTTTTTT.

This chain uses TRBV7-2 with TRBJ2-1; maybe TRBD2 (6 bases). Germline-derived CDR1 and CDR2 are SGHTA and FQGNSA. V was clipped by 1 base and J by 10 bases, with 14 bases between them. The CDR3 extends over 14 amino acids. The CDR3 sequence: CASSLGGNIEEQFF. As DNA, the CDR3 is TGTGCCAGCAGCTTAGGCGGGAATATAGAGGAGCAGTTCTTC.

The genes are TRBV24-1 and TRBJ2-1, with 7 bases aligning to TRBD1. The CDR3 has 15 residues. After removal of 3 bases from V and 6 bases from J, the junction contained 7 bases not matched to a gene. Per the germline V gene, CDR1 is KGHDR and CDR2 is SFDVKD. The CDR3 DNA reads as TGTGCCACCAGTGATAGGACAGGTTCCCTCAATGAGCAGTTCTTC. It encodes CATSDRTGSLNEQFF.

This clone showed up just once. This sequence joins TRBV20-1 and TRBJ2-1; 12 positions match TRBD2. The germline gives CDR1 DFQATT, CDR2 SNEGSKA (reference sequence). This CDR3 is built from 15 residues. Germline trimming cut 3 bases from V and 9 bases from J; bases unmatched to any gene: 9. The CDR3 is CSASASGRAVVEQFF. The CDR3 DNA reads TGCAGTGCTAGTGCTAGCGGGAGGGCCGTGGTTGAGCAGTTCTTC.

This chain joins TRBV5-4 and TRBJ2-1; D perhaps matches TRBD2 (7 bases). The CDR3 totals 14 residues. V lost 4 bases and J lost 6, with 14 bases in between. The germline gives CDR1 SGHNT, CDR2 YYREEE (reference sequence). CDR3 sequence (DNA): TGTGCCAGCAGCCTGGGGGGGCGGCCCAATGAGCAGTTCTTC. Translating it yields CASSLGGRPNEQFF.

The rearrangement joins TRBV3-1 (or the pseudogene TRBV3-2) to TRBJ1-4; a weak D match, TRBD1 (5 bases). With 1 base removed from V and 13 bases from J, the gap between germline ends came to 19 bases. The CDR3 extends over 15 amino acids. CDR1 is LGHDT and CDR2 is YNNKEL in the germline V gene (reference sequence). The CDR3 region is CASSQVDSPGGGLFF. The CDR3 region has the DNA TGTGCCAGCAGCCAAGTCGACAGCCCCGGGGGGGGACTGTTTTTT.

This clone came up once. The rearrangement uses TRBV6-1 and TRBJ1-5, with a tentative D call TRBD1 (6 bases). This CDR3 is 14 amino acids long. V was cut by 5 bases and J by 5 bases, with 13 bases left in between. Germline lookup yields CDR1 MNHNS and CDR2 SASEGT. This CDR3 is CASSRDNRDQPQHF. CDR3 coding DNA: TGTGCCAGCAGTCGGGACAACCGAGATCAGCCCCAGCATTTT.

The chain couples TRBV7-8 to TRBJ2-2, with 8 bases fitting TRBD1. Germline loops: CDR1 SGHVS, CDR2 FQNEAQ. V was pared by 7 bases and J by 1 base, with 20 bases of the junction left unmatched. CDR3 length: 20 residues. The CDR3 DNA sequence: TGTGCCAGCACCACAGGGGGTTTCGCACTCGGACAGATGAACACCGGGGAGCTGTTTTTT. This encodes CASTTGGFALGQMNTGELFF.

V and J are TRBV10-1 and TRBJ2-3, with 7 bases fitting TRBD2. From germline, CDR1 is WNHNN and CDR2 SYGVQD (reference sequence). The CDR3 sequence is 16 residues long. The trim removed 4 bases at V and 4 bases at J, leaving 11 bases unmatched. The DNA of the CDR3 is TGCGCCAGCAGTGGGTTGATGGGGAGGGCGTCAGATACGCAGTATTTT. Its protein is CASSGLMGRASDTQYF.

In DNA form, the CDR3 reads TGTGCCAGCAGCCAATATTCAGGGACAGGGAAGGTCGGTGAGCAGTTCTTC. This encodes CASSQYSGTGKVGEQFF. V usage is TRBV3-1 (or the pseudogene TRBV3-2) and J usage is TRBJ2-1; 9 nucleotides agree with TRBD1. The CDR3 sequence is 17 residues long. Germline CDR1 LGHDT, CDR2 YNNKEL (reference sequence). The J segment lost 9 bases and the V segment lost 2 bases, leaving 14 bases of the junction unmatched.

The chain links TRBV4-1 to TRBJ2-2, with a weak D call TRBD1 (6 bases). V gave up 3 bases and J gave up 1 base, with 12 bases separating them. Per the germline V gene, CDR1 is MGHRA and CDR2 is YSYEKL. This CDR3 comprises 16 residues. CDR3 in DNA: TGCGCCAGCAGCCAGCGCCGGGACATGAACACCGGGGAGCTGTTTTTT. Translation gives CASSQRRDMNTGELFF.

V usage is TRBV6-5 and J usage is TRBJ1-3, with 8 bases aligning to TRBD1. The CDR3 totals 15 residues. Germline V gives CDR1 MNHEY, CDR2 SVGAGI. With 2 bases clipped from V and 0 bases from J, the junction kept 0 bases outside the gene matches. The CDR3 DNA is TGTGCCAGCAGTTACCAGGGGGCCTCTGGAAACACCATATATTTT. This sequence encodes CASSYQGASGNTIYF.

This clone has ten or more counts. The chain joins TRBV6-2 or TRBV6-3 to TRBJ2-5; 7 nucleotides align to TRBD2. The J segment lost 4 bases and the V segment lost 2 bases, leaving 10 bases of the junction unmatched. In germline, CDR1 is MNHEY, CDR2 SVGEGT. The CDR3 totals 16 residues. CDR3 amino acids: CASSYAEGGGGETQYF. In nucleotides, the CDR3 is TGTGCCAGCAGTTACGCGGAGGGTGGCGGGGGAGAGACCCAGTACTTC.

V and J are TRBV5-1 and TRBJ2-7; D unclear. Germline V lookup: CDR1 SGHRS, CDR2 YFSETQ. The CDR3 contains 15 residues. The germline V and J ends were trimmed by 5 bases and 2 bases, with 17 bases remaining between them. Written as DNA, the CDR3 is TGCGCCAGCAGACACACAGCAGATACAACCTACGAGCAGTACTTC. It codes for CASRHTADTTYEQYF. The full variable domain, in which reference TRBV5-1 and TRBJ2-7 provide the parts outside the CDR3, is KAGVTQTPRYLIKTRGQQVTLSCSPISGHRSVSWYQQTPGQGLQFLFEYFSETQRNKGNFPGRFSGRQFSNSRSEMNVSTLELGDSALYLCASRHTADTTYEQYFGPGTRLTVT.

This chain links TRBV29-1 with TRBJ1-2; D ambiguous. The ends were cut back, 1 base at V and 2 bases at J, with 5 bases in the middle. This CDR3 region has 12 residues. Germline CDR1 SQVTM, CDR2 ANQGSEA. The CDR3 is CSVEAGNYGYTF. The CDR3, as DNA: TGCAGCGTTGAAGCCGGGAACTATGGCTACACCTTC.

The chain combines TRBV19 with TRBJ2-1, with 7 bases matching TRBD2. Germline loops: CDR1 LNHDA, CDR2 SQIVND (reference sequence). The V segment lost 1 base and the J segment 7 bases; nucleotides outside the gene matches: 10. The CDR3 length is 16 residues. This CDR3 is CASSIGGGSIFNEQFF. The CDR3 region has the DNA TGTGCCAGTAGTATAGGCGGCGGGAGTATCTTTAATGAGCAGTTCTTC.

J is TRBJ2-6 and V is TRBV4-1; D perhaps matches TRBD2 (5 bases). With 0 bases removed from V and 1 base from J, the gap between germline ends came to 10 bases. This CDR3 contains 17 residues. Germline V gene sequence: CDR1 MGHRA, CDR2 YSYEKL. The CDR3 sequence: CASSQDPTGSGANVLTF. CDR3 nucleotides: TGCGCCAGCAGCCAAGATCCAACGGGGTCTGGGGCCAACGTCCTGACTTTC.

This chain uses TRBV7-9 with TRBJ1-2; D may be TRBD1 (6 bases). Trimming stripped 1 base from V and 5 bases from J, with 11 bases between. The CDR3 extends over 14 amino acids. Germline V gene sequence: CDR1 SEHNR, CDR2 FQNEAQ (reference sequence). CDR3 nucleotide sequence: TGTGCCAGCAGCTTAGGGACAACAGGGTATGGCTACACCTTC. Encoded protein: CASSLGTTGYGYTF.

The rearrangement links TRBV5-1 to TRBJ2-7; D is perhaps TRBD2 (5 bases). V was trimmed by 3 bases and J by 3 bases, leaving 10 bases between them. Germline CDR1 SGHRS, CDR2 YFSETQ. The length of the CDR3 is 13 residues. In DNA form, the CDR3 reads TGCGCCAGCAGCTCCCGGGGAAACTACGAGCAGTACTTC. This codes for CASSSRGNYEQYF.

This sequence joins TRBV27 and TRBJ1-1; 7 bases map to TRBD1. The CDR3 consists of 17 residues. Looked up from germline, CDR1 is MNHEY and CDR2 is SMNVEV (reference sequence). V shed 5 bases, J shed 4 bases, and the junction held 16 bases outside the gene matches. The CDR3 reads CASSPLAVAGGATEAFF. The DNA of the CDR3 is TGTGCCAGCAGTCCCCTCGCGGTCGCAGGGGGTGCCACTGAAGCTTTCTTT.

The rearrangement links TRBV5-6 to TRBJ1-6; tentative D call: TRBD1 (5 bases). This CDR3 comprises 17 residues. Looked up from germline, CDR1 is SGHDT and CDR2 is YYEEEE. Trimming took off 6 bases at V and 9 bases at J, with 25 bases between the two ends. CDR3 nucleotides: TGTGCCAGCACCCGGAGGGGCTCAACCCGTGGAGGTTCACCCCTCCACTTT. It is translated as CASTRRGSTRGGSPLHF.

The genes are TRBV7-2 and TRBJ1-1; no definite D call. CDR1 and CDR2 (germline): SGHTA, FQGNSA. The CDR3 contains 13 residues. The germline V and J ends were trimmed by 6 bases and 0 bases, with 8 bases remaining between them. The DNA for the CDR3 is TGTGCCAGCAGTCTTACACTGAACACTGAAGCTTTCTTT. It is translated as CASSLTLNTEAFF.

Only a few counts were recorded for this clone. The J gene is TRBJ2-7, the V gene TRBV6-5; D gene ambiguous. Germline V CDR1 and CDR2: MNHEY, SVGAGI. The CDR3 is 12 amino acids. V lost 5 bases and J 0 bases, leaving 5 bases between the germline ends. The CDR3 loop is CASSPSSYEQYF. In DNA, the CDR3 is TGTGCCAGCAGTCCTAGCTCCTACGAGCAGTACTTC.

The CDR3: CASTEAAQPQHF. For the CDR3, the DNA is TGTGCCAGCACCGAGGCAGCACAGCCCCAGCATTTT. The chain has TRBV28 and TRBJ1-5; D gene ambiguous. The length of the CDR3 is 12 residues. V was pared by 7 bases and J by 7 bases, with 11 bases between. CDR1 and CDR2 from the germline V gene are MDHEN and SYDVKM.

J is TRBJ1-5 and V is TRBV29-1; 9 nucleotides match TRBD1. The germline gives CDR1 SQVTM, CDR2 ANQGSEA. V lost 4 bases to trimming and J lost 5 bases; unmatched junction nucleotides: 0. CDR3 length: 12 amino acids. The DNA for the CDR3 is TGCAGCGTTGGGACAGGGGATCAGCCCCAGCATTTT. Translating gives CSVGTGDQPQHF.

This clone was counted a single time. This sequence joins TRBV30 and TRBJ1-6, with 8 bases that match TRBD1. Losses at the gene ends were 3 bases for V and 4 bases for J; bases not matched to a gene: 5. The germline gives CDR1 GTSNPN, CDR2 SVGIG (reference sequence). The CDR3 has 15 residues. CDR3 DNA: TGTGCCTGGAGGCTAGACAGGGGTTATAATTCACCCCTCCACTTT. It specifies CAWRLDRGYNSPLHF. Filled out from reference TRBV30 and TRBJ1-6, the complete variable domain reads SQTIHQWPATLVQPVGSPLSLECTVEGTSNPNLYWYRQAAGRGLQLLFYSVGIGQISSEVPQNLSASRPQDRQFILSSKKLLLSDSGFYLCAWRLDRGYNSPLHFGNGTRLTVT.

The chain employs TRBV6-5 and TRBJ1-2; D gene unclear. CDR1 and CDR2 (germline): MNHEY, SVGAGI. Trimming removed 6 bases at V and 0 bases at J, with 14 bases between. CDR3 length equals 15 residues. The CDR3 here is CASSHPSGANYGYTF. The CDR3 region has the DNA TGTGCCAGCAGCCACCCGTCAGGTGCTAACTATGGCTACACCTTC.